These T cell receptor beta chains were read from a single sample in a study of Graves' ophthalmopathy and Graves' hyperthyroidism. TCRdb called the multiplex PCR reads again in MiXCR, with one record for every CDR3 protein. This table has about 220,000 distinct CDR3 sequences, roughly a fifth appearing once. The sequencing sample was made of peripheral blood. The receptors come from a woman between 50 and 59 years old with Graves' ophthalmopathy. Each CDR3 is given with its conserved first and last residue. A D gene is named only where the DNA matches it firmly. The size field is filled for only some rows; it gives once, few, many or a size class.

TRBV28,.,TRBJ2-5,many,TGTGCCAGCAGCACCGGCCGGGGGTCCCAGTACTTC,CASSTGRGSQYF
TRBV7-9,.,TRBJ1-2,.,TGTGCCAGCAGCTACGGGGTAGGGTTGAACTATGGCTACACCTTC,CASSYGVGLNYGYTF
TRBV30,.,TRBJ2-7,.,TGTGCCTGGAGTGTCGGCTACGAGCAGTACTTC,CAWSVGYEQYF
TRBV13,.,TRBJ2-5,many,TGTGCCAGCAGCTTAAGCAGGGAGGAAGAGACCCAGTACTTC,CASSLSREEETQYF
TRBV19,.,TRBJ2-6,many,TGTGCCAGTAGTATAGCCCCGGGATATGGGGCCAACGTCCTGACTTTC,CASSIAPGYGANVLTF
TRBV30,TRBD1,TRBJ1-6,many,TGTGCCTGGAGCGGGGACAGGGGAAGGGAATCACCCCTCCACTTT,CAWSGDRGRESPLHF
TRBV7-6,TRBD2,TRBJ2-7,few,TGTGCCAGCAGCTTATTTCCTCGCGGGAGGACCAATACCTACGAGCAGTACTTC,CASSLFPRGRTNTYEQYF
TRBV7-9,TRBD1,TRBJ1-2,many,TGTGCCAGCAACAGACAGGGGCCAGTCTATGGCTACACCTTC,CASNRQGPVYGYTF
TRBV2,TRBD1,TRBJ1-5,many,TGTGCCAGCAGTCGACAGGGGGCTACTAATCAGCCCCAGCATTTT,CASSRQGATNQPQHF
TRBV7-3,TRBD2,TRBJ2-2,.,TGTGCCAGCAGCCCTCAAGGACTAGAATGGGGCGGGGAGCTGTTTTTT,CASSPQGLEWGGELFF